Reported below is one TCR beta chain. Its antigen is not identified. Every single patient, without exception, relapsed after autologous stem cell transplantation, and brentuximab vedotin exposure varied. This entry comes from a study of PD-1 blockade in classical Hodgkin lymphoma. Clones were sequenced by immunoSEQ multiplex PCR, and TCRdb holds only the in-frame ones, with some missing. The data contain some 93,000 clones, roughly 87% of them seen just once; the ten biggest clones take up over 8.5%. Findings and caveats of the study: The causes of the repertoire differences, possibly disease activity or prior therapy, remain undefined.

Germline trimming cut 1 base from V and 6 bases from J; bases unmatched to any gene: 9. The CDR3 runs to 16 residues. Germline V lookup: CDR1 MNHEY, CDR2 SMNVEV (reference sequence). The sample here was peripheral blood mononuclear cells (PBMCs), taken before the second cycle of nivolumab. V gene TRBV27 combines with J gene TRBJ2-1, with 7 bases aligning to TRBD1. The clonotype comes from a human donor with classical Hodgkin lymphoma. DNA of the CDR3: TGTGCCAGCAGTTTATTACAGGGGTTCGGTTCCAATGAGCAGTTCTTC. Amino acid sequence: CASSLLQGFGSNEQFF.